The 13 T cell receptor beta chains listed next were all sequenced from one sample in a study of T-cell reconstitution after alpha-beta-depleted transplantation in children. During its preparation, the TCRbeta library received unique molecular identifiers. TCRdb analysed the PCR reads with MiXCR anew, one entry per CDR3 protein. Among hundreds of thousands of distinct CDR3 sequences listed, 13% were seen once. The sequencing used PBMCs, mostly from graft donor cells, collected 360 days after TCRalphabeta/CD19-depleted stem cell transplant. All receptors come from a male patient younger than 18 who had a stem cell transplant for acute myeloid leukemia, so the T cells may come from the graft donor.

This clonotype showed up just a few times. This chain links TRBV27 with TRBJ2-7; tentative D call: TRBD2 (7 bases). This CDR3 spans 19 amino acids. Germline lookup yields CDR1 MNHEY and CDR2 SMNVEV (reference sequence). The ends were cut back, 0 bases at V and 3 bases at J, with 24 bases in the middle. CDR3 protein: CASSLSRGSGVGARYEQYF. As DNA, the CDR3 is TGTGCCAGCAGTTTATCGCGGGGGAGTGGAGTGGGGGCGCGCTACGAGCAGTACTTC.

The rearrangement joins TRBV29-1 to TRBJ2-1, with 7 bases that match TRBD1. CDR3 length: 13 residues. Germline CDR1 SQVTM, CDR2 ANQGSEA. Trimming at V came to 7 bases and at J to 4 bases, leaving 7 bases not matched to a gene. In DNA, the CDR3 is TGCAGCGGAACAGGGGCCCTATACAATGAGCAGTTCTTC. Protein sequence: CSGTGALYNEQFF.

This clonotype has only a few counts. The chain combines TRBV19 with TRBJ2-5, with a possible D match to TRBD2 (6 bases). This CDR3 has 15 residues. V lost 1 base to trimming and J lost 5 bases, with 14 bases between them. Germline assignment: CDR1 LNHDA and CDR2 SQIVND (reference sequence). The CDR3 region has the DNA TGTGCCAGTAGTATAGGCGGGACGTCCAAGGAGACCCAGTACTTC. Translating it yields CASSIGGTSKETQYF.

This chain joins TRBV7-8 and TRBJ2-1, with 11 bases aligning to TRBD1. J gave up 3 bases and V 5 bases, and 6 bases lay outside the gene matches. The CDR3 has 16 amino acids. The germline V gene has CDR1 SGHVS and CDR2 FQNEAQ. Here the CDR3 reads CASSEGTGGFYNEQFF. CDR3 in DNA: TGTGCCAGCAGCGAGGGGACAGGGGGTTTCTACAATGAGCAGTTCTTC.

At least ten counts were recorded for this clonotype. The chain has TRBV18 and TRBJ2-7; D might be TRBD1 (6 bases). Per the germline V gene, CDR1 is KGHSH and CDR2 is LQKENI. V was cut by 2 bases and J by 0 bases, with 11 bases left in between. The CDR3 is made up of 15 amino acids. DNA for the CDR3: TGTGCCAGCTCACCAACAGGGCCCTACTCCTACGAGCAGTACTTC. As protein: CASSPTGPYSYEQYF.

This clonotype occurred many times. This chain connects TRBV29-1 to TRBJ2-7; 7 nucleotides align to TRBD1. The CDR3 runs 15 residues. The J segment lost 3 bases and the V segment lost 1 base, leaving 9 bases of the junction unmatched. The V gene's germline CDR1 is SQVTM and CDR2 ANQGSEA. CDR3 protein: CSVEVTGNLDYEQYF. DNA for the CDR3: TGCAGCGTTGAAGTGACAGGGAACCTTGACTACGAGCAGTACTTC.

This clonotype was found a few times. The genes are TRBV12-3 or TRBV12-4 and TRBJ2-4; no reliable D call. V was shortened by 4 bases and J by 0 bases, with 7 bases between the two germline ends. CDR3 size: 14 residues. CDR3 amino acids: CASSSQLAKNIQYF. The CDR3 nucleotides are TGTGCCAGCAGTTCACAACTAGCCAAAAACATTCAGTACTTC.

The chain recombines TRBV23-1 with TRBJ2-1; D not certain. TRBV23-1 is an ORF, and what it does is uncertain. The germline V and J ends were trimmed by 1 base and 15 bases, with 7 bases remaining between them. The CDR3 runs to 10 residues. The DNA of the CDR3 is TGCGCCAGCAGTCAATTAGACATGTTCTTC. Translating it yields CASSQLDMFF.

V is TRBV9 and J is TRBJ2-2; D not resolved. CDR3 length: 14 amino acids. The germline V gene has CDR1 SGDLS and CDR2 YYNGEE. The germline V and J ends were trimmed by 4 bases and 5 bases, with 12 bases remaining between them. For the CDR3, the DNA is TGTGCCAGCAGCTCCTATGTGCGGACCGGGGAGCTGTTTTTT. Protein: CASSSYVRTGELFF.

This clonotype appeared many times. This chain uses TRBV19 with TRBJ2-3; D is uncertain. Germline V gives CDR1 LNHDA, CDR2 SQIVND (reference sequence). This CDR3 comprises 13 residues. V was pared by 6 bases and J by 2 bases, with 9 bases between. The CDR3 here is CASSGGTTDTQYF. The CDR3 DNA follows: TGTGCCAGTAGCGGCGGAACCACAGATACGCAGTATTTT.

This clonotype turned up a few times. V usage is TRBV4-2 and J usage is TRBJ2-6; weak D call: TRBD2 (5 bases). Germline CDR1 is LGHNA and CDR2 is YNFKEQ. The germline V and J ends were trimmed by 0 bases and 3 bases, with 12 bases remaining between them. This CDR3 is built from 17 residues. The CDR3 spells CASSQDNAGVGANVLTF. CDR3 bases: TGTGCCAGCAGCCAAGATAACGCGGGTGTTGGGGCCAACGTCCTGACTTTC.

The V and J genes are TRBV6-1 and TRBJ2-1; D is possibly TRBD1 or TRBD2 (6 bases each). V gave up 6 bases and J gave up 5 bases, with 11 bases separating them. Germline lookup yields CDR1 MNHNS and CDR2 SASEGT. The CDR3 has 13 amino acids. The CDR3 sequence: CASRRDTHNEQFF. The DNA of the CDR3 is TGTGCCAGCAGGCGGGACACCCACAATGAGCAGTTCTTC.

This clonotype was observed at least ten times. The V and J genes are TRBV12-3 or TRBV12-4 and TRBJ1-2; 10 bases map to TRBD1. The CDR3 is 15 residues long. The junction had 5 bases not matched to a gene; V was cut back by 4 bases and J by 3 bases. CDR3 amino acids: CASSWTGQGDYGYTF. DNA of the CDR3: TGTGCCAGCAGTTGGACAGGACAGGGGGACTATGGCTACACCTTC.